This TCR beta chain was sequenced in a study of vaccination and CD4 T cells after COVID-19 (dated by TCRdb to between 2021 and 2022). In the study overall: The convalescent cohort comprised six males and four females, including two Hispanic individuals, seven Caucasians, two Asians and one multiracial person. Participants received two doses of either the Pfizer-BioNTech BNT162b2 vaccine (n=8) or the Moderna mRNA-1273 vaccine (n=2). Post-COVID blood samples from convalescent patients were collected a median of about 110 days after diagnosis, with a range of roughly 30 to 170 days. Post-vaccine blood samples were collected a median of approximately 68 days after the second vaccine dose, ranging from roughly 13 to 250 days. The cultures were stimulated with overlapping spike peptide pools from SARS-CoV-2 and from the common cold coronaviruses HCoV-NL63, HCoV-OC43 and HCoV-229E. Control cultures used a CEFX viral epitope pool as positive control, an HIV-1 Nef peptide pool as negative control, or no peptide. The spike-specific CD4+ TCR repertoire was compared before and after mRNA vaccination in around ten COVID-19 convalescent patients and several infection-naive healthy vaccine recipients.

Inclusive of the bounding cysteine and phenylalanine, the CDR3 is 12 residues long. Left in the record is the CDR3 DNA by itself, 36 bases read in frame from the first base. V lost 4 bases and J lost 6 bases; the stretch between them is 6 bases long. CDR1 is given as SGHTA and CDR2 as FQGNSA, both from the germline V gene. Libraries came from PCR. TCR sequencing of DNA from cultured CD4+ T cells used the Oncomine TCR Beta short-read assay at the Johns Hopkins FTIC core. Genomic DNA was extracted from the cultured CD4+ T cells with the QIAamp micro DNA kit. Oncomine TCR Beta libraries from cultured CD4+ T cells were pooled with unique dual indexes and sequenced on an Illumina iSeq 100. On the authors' methods: Non-productive sequences were filtered out, and CDR3s that did not start with C, did not end with F or W, or were shorter than 7 amino acids were discarded. The MANAFEST web application was used to identify antigen-specific clonotypes by comparing peptide-stimulated wells against reference wells and other culture wells. For a clone to be called positive, the clone needed an FDR below 0.05, an odds ratio above 5, and a productive frequency above 0.1% in at least two of three replicate wells. Clonotypes that were significantly expanded in both SARS-CoV-2 spike wells and at least one common cold coronavirus spike condition were defined as cross-reactive. CDR3 homology was assessed with Levenshtein distances (stringdist) and unrooted phylogenetic trees (ape) in R version 3.6.1. The public reads were run again by TCRdb, first through fastp at Q25 and then through MiXCR, and only productive beta chains were kept. Each CDR3 protein appears once, grouped with its most common genes and DNA. V and J calls and clone size were set by TCRdb, not the authors. The sample table records about 27,000 distinct CDR3 sequences; roughly 57% of these occur just once. The top ten clonotypes cover about a sixth of the sample.

The treatment or condition label on this specimen signifies: roughly nine-day PBMC culture with coronavirus spike peptide pools or control peptides (ViraFEST assay). The ViraFEST assay, used in the study, expanded antigen-specific T cells with peptide pools and then identified the expanded clonotypes through TCR sequencing. Negative nucleocapsid antibody tests taken both before and after vaccination confirmed that the healthy vaccine recipients had no prior SARS-CoV-2 infection. PBMCs were cultured at roughly 1.9 million per well in IMDM supplemented with approximately 5.4% human AB serum and 9.5 to 10 IU/ml IL-2, with 9.5 to 10 ug/ml peptide pools added. Half of the culture medium was replaced with fresh IL-2-containing medium on days 3 and 7. After around 11 days of culture, CD4+ T cells were isolated by negative selection using the EasySep CD4+ T cell isolation kit. Ficoll-Paque Plus gradient centrifugation was used to isolate PBMCs from whole blood, and the isolated PBMCs were then either used fresh or cryopreserved at -140C. Culture conditions were generally each tested in triplicate wells.

This clonotype has only a few counts. What antigen it recognizes has not been identified. Base qualities are not at hand, and no much larger clone is one base apart. What the authors observed across the whole study: The median count of SARS-CoV-2-reactive clonotypes went up from 20 to 25 after infection to 38 after vaccination, although the change was not significant. Nearly all vaccine-specific clones in convalescent patients (304 of 307) were mono-reactive for SARS-CoV-2 spike rather than cross-reactive with common cold coronaviruses. Among convalescent patients, a median roughly 84% of the SARS-CoV-2-reactive clones seen after vaccination appeared only after vaccination, which suggests priming specific to the vaccine. The study included relatively few convalescent patients and did not analyze early timepoints after natural infection.

The origin of this receptor is a human donor who received a COVID-19 vaccine. The chain links TRBV7-2 with TRBJ2-2; too little of a D gene remains to name it. The sample was CD4+ T cells from blood, cultured in vitro, taken after SARS-CoV-2 vaccination. The CDR3 protein is CASSSLAGELFF. The DNA is as follows: TGTGCCAGCAGCTCCCTGGCCGGGGAGCTGTTTTTT.